Below, one TCR beta chain is given with its context. The antigen is undetermined. This sample stems from a study of T cell responses to AZD1222 COVID-19 vaccine. Study-level points and caveats: Across the whole spike, CD4 TCRs peaked at regions 160-218 and 743-854. In a largely white British group with more females than males, clonal diversity was possibly underestimated. Per reports, nearly half of all spike-specific TCRs target regions that are unmutated in variants.

Per germline, CDR1 SGHTA and CDR2 FQGNSA. Trimming at V came to 7 bases and at J to 7 bases, leaving 10 bases not matched to a gene. The CDR3 runs 15 residues. Some clones are missing from TCRdb's copy, which holds only in-frame ones; the method was immunoSEQ multiplex PCR. The data contain 150,000 to 200,000 clones, 88% of them singletons. This TCR was sampled from an adult who received the AZD1222 COVID-19 vaccine. This chain uses TRBV7-2 with TRBJ1-6; 7 bases are a match to TRBD1. Here the sequenced sample was peripheral blood, taken 28 days after the second AZD1222 dose. In DNA, the CDR3 is TGTGCCAGCAACCCCAGCGGACAGGTCAATTCACCCCTCCACTTT. Protein sequence: CASNPSGQVNSPLHF.